The clone carrying this TCR beta chain was seen repeatedly, ten times or more. The sample is drawn from a study of Graves' ophthalmopathy and Graves' hyperthyroidism. Transcripts of RNA were the source for amplifying TCR beta CDR3 regions. HTBI-primed RT-PCR formed the first round, and a multiplex PCR formed the second. One entry per CDR3 protein results from TCRdb running MiXCR on the multiplex PCR reads. Here the sample spans about 400,000 distinct CDR3 sequences, 15% to 20% being singletons. The source of this sequence is a woman aged 18-35 years with Graves' ophthalmopathy. Sequenced sample: peripheral blood.

The chain's CDR3 is CATSRLDRANTEAFF. The DNA of the CDR3 is TGTGCCACCAGCAGACTCGACAGGGCGAACACTGAAGCTTTCTTT. This chain uses TRBV15 with TRBJ1-1, with 7 bases aligning to TRBD1. J lost 1 base, V lost 2 bases, and 4 bases had no gene match. There are 15 residues in the CDR3. Germline V gene lookup returns CDR1 LNHNV and CDR2 YYDKDF (reference sequence).